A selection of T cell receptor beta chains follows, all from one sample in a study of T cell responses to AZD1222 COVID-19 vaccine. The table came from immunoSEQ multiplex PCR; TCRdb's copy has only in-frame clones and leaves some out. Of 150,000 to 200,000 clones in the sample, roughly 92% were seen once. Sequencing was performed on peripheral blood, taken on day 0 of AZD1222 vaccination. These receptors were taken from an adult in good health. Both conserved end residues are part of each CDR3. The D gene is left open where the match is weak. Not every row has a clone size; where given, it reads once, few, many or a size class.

TGTGCCAGCAGTGAATGGAGGAGCAATCAGCCCCAGCATTTT	CASSEWRSNQPQHF	TRBJ1-5	.	.	TRBV25-1
TGTGCCACCAGCACTCGACAGACATGGAGCGAGCAGTACTTC	CATSTRQTWSEQYF	TRBJ2-7	.	.	TRBV15
TGTGCCAGCAGTGAAGCCGAGAACGAGCAGTACTTC	CASSEAENEQYF	TRBJ2-7	.	.	TRBV6-1
TGTGCCAGCCAAGGGACTAGCGGGACAACCGGGGAGCTGTTTTTT	CASQGTSGTTGELFF	TRBJ2-2	.	TRBD2	TRBV2
TGTGCCAGCAGTTACGGGCAGAGCGCTCGGACAGATACGCAGTATTTT	CASSYGQSARTDTQYF	TRBJ2-3	few	.	TRBV6-6
TGTGCCAGTAAGAACAGGGTAGCTGGCAATCAGCCCCAGCATTTT	CASKNRVAGNQPQHF	TRBJ1-5	.	.	TRBV19
TGTGCCAGCAGCTCCCAAAGGGACCAAGAGCAGTTCTTC	CASSSQRDQEQFF	TRBJ2-1	.	.	TRBV7-3
TGTGCCAGCAGTTACGGCGAGACAGATCTTAACTATGGCTACACCTTC	CASSYGETDLNYGYTF	TRBJ1-2	.	.	TRBV6-2/TRBV6-3
TGTGCCAGCAGACCAGCCGAGGGTAATGAAAAACTGTTTTTT	CASRPAEGNEKLFF	TRBJ1-4	.	.	TRBV6-5
TGTGCCAGCAGCCCGGGGGTGGGGAGGGCCAAAAACATTCAGTACTTC	CASSPGVGRAKNIQYF	TRBJ2-4	.	.	TRBV5-6
TGTGCCAGCAGTTTATTCACCGGGACTAGCGGGTTGAATGAGCAGTTCTTC	CASSLFTGTSGLNEQFF	TRBJ2-1	.	TRBD2	TRBV27
TGTGCCAGCAGTCAGAACCGGGAGCAGTTCTTC	CASSQNREQFF	TRBJ2-1	.	.	TRBV6-5
TGCGCCAGCAGCCTGGTAGTAGCGGGAAGCTCCTACGAGCAGTACTTC	CASSLVVAGSSYEQYF	TRBJ2-7	many	TRBD2	TRBV4-1
TGTGCCAGCAGTGAAGCACAGTCCTATGGCTACACCTTC	CASSEAQSYGYTF	TRBJ1-2	.	.	TRBV2
TGTGCCAGCAGCTCCGGGGGGAGCACAGATACGCAGTATTTT	CASSSGGSTDTQYF	TRBJ2-3	.	TRBD2	TRBV5-6
TGTGCCAGTAGTGGCCGGTCCCCTGTAAGAAACACCATATATTTT	CASSGRSPVRNTIYF	TRBJ1-3	.	.	TRBV19
TGTGCCAGCAGCCAGTTAACGGGACAGAGCTCTGGAAACACCATATATTTT	CASSQLTGQSSGNTIYF	TRBJ1-3	.	TRBD1	TRBV14
TGTGCCAGCAGCTTAGACGGCGCGGCGCAGTACTTC	CASSLDGAAQYF	TRBJ2-7	.	.	TRBV7-2
TGTGCCAGTAGTGTCCGGGACAGGGGGTCCACAGATACGCAGTATTTT	CASSVRDRGSTDTQYF	TRBJ2-3	.	TRBD1	TRBV19
TGTGCCAGCAGCGCAAGCGGGAGCTACAATGAGCAGTTCTTC	CASSASGSYNEQFF	TRBJ2-1	.	TRBD2	TRBV11-3
TGTGCCAGCAGCTTAGGAAGGTCCTCTAATGAAAAACTGTTTTTT	CASSLGRSSNEKLFF	TRBJ1-4	.	.	TRBV7-9
TGTGCCAGACCAGGGACAGTTTTGGAGGGCTACACCTTC	CARPGTVLEGYTF	TRBJ1-2	once	.	TRBV21-1
TGTGCCAGCAGCCAAGGGTCCGACTATTACAATGAGCAGTTCTTC	CASSQGSDYYNEQFF	TRBJ2-1	.	.	TRBV3-1/TRBV3-2
TGTGCCAGCAGCTTCCAACAGGGGGGAGGCCAAGAGACCCAGTACTTC	CASSFQQGGGQETQYF	TRBJ2-5	few	TRBD1	TRBV7-2
TGCGCCAGCAGTAGCGGGGGGTTTCACAATGAGCAGTTCTTC	CASSSGGFHNEQFF	TRBJ2-1	.	TRBD2	TRBV10-2
TGCGCCAGCACCGCGACACTTTCAGATACGCAGTATTTT	CASTATLSDTQYF	TRBJ2-3	.	.	TRBV5-1
TGCGCCAGCAGCCAAGAAAGATCGGCGGGCCCAAACACCGGGGAGCTGTTTTTT	CASSQERSAGPNTGELFF	TRBJ2-2	once	.	TRBV4-1
TGTGCCAGCAGCGGGAGCTCCTACAATGAGCAGTTCTTC	CASSGSSYNEQFF	TRBJ2-1	.	.	TRBV9
TGTGCCAGCAGCTCGGGACAGGCCGCTAACTATGGCTACACCTTC	CASSSGQAANYGYTF	TRBJ1-2	.	TRBD1	TRBV6-2/TRBV6-3
TGTGCCAGCAGGGGACCCTTGAGCGGGGGGGCGGAAGAGACCCAGTACTTC	CASRGPLSGGAEETQYF	TRBJ2-5	.	TRBD2	TRBV2
TGTGCCAGTAAGGCGAGGCGGCAGAACACCGGGGAGCTGTTTTTT	CASKARRQNTGELFF	TRBJ2-2	.	.	TRBV19
TGTGCCAGCAGCCCCAGCCCGGGGACTAGCGGGGCCGTCTCCTACAATGAGCAGTTCTTC	CASSPSPGTSGAVSYNEQFF	TRBJ2-1	.	TRBD2	TRBV16
TGTGCCAGTAGTATCGCAGGGACTTTATCACCCCTCCACTTT	CASSIAGTLSPLHF	TRBJ1-6	.	.	TRBV19
TGCGCCAGCAGCCGACAGGGAACAACTAATGAAAAACTGTTTTTT	CASSRQGTTNEKLFF	TRBJ1-4	.	TRBD1	TRBV5-1
TGCGCCAGCAGCGCTGGGGGTAGCGGGAGCTCCTACGAGCAGTACTTC	CASSAGGSGSSYEQYF	TRBJ2-7	.	TRBD2	TRBV5-1
TGTGCCAGCAGCCCCCGGGACAGAGGAAAGTACACTGAAGCTTTCTTT	CASSPRDRGKYTEAFF	TRBJ1-1	.	TRBD1	TRBV3-1/TRBV3-2
TGTGCCAGCAGTTTAGCGGGTGAGCAGTTCTTC	CASSLAGEQFF	TRBJ2-1	.	.	TRBV12-3/TRBV12-4
TGTGCCATCAGCGCCCAGGGGAGTCAGCCCCAGCATTTT	CAISAQGSQPQHF	TRBJ1-5	.	.	TRBV10-3
TGTGCCACCAGCAGAGACAGGTTCTCTGGAAACACCATATATTTT	CATSRDRFSGNTIYF	TRBJ1-3	.	.	TRBV15